This T cell receptor beta chain was observed in a study of blood T cells in healthy people across ages. Study-level information: Roughly one uniquely barcoded beta molecule per two T cells was captured.

Healthy Caucasian individuals from Russia aged about 6 to 100 were enrolled as donors. Total RNA, at least 5 micrograms per sample, was extracted from PBMCs. Study results and limitations: Diversity was higher, and naive CD4+ cells more numerous, in long-lived donors than in aged donors.

V gave up 6 bases and J gave up 4 bases; unmatched junction bases: 9. The CDR3 is 15 residues long. Germline CDR1 reads MNHEY; CDR2 reads SVGAGI. To note about this clonotype: Its antigen is undetermined.

Then a second PCR, running roughly 7 to 11 cycles, was carried out with a sample-barcoded 5' primer and a J-beta primer mix. TCRdb called the 5' RACE reads again in MiXCR, with one record for every CDR3 protein. The data show about 1.8 million distinct CDR3 sequences, just under 50% seen once. The sequence came from a woman aged 40 to 49 in good health. The sequenced material came from blood. The chain has TRBV6-5 and TRBJ1-1; 9 positions agree with TRBD1. In DNA form, the CDR3 reads TGTGCCAGCAGGAGAACAGGGGGCTGGAGCACTGAAGCTTTCTTT. It yields the protein CASRRTGGWSTEAFF.